The 12 T cell receptor beta chains listed next were all sequenced from one sample in a study of shared T cell receptors in the human thymus. Repertoires were generated with immunoSEQ multiplex PCR, while TCRdb's copy carries only in-frame clones and drops some. Among approximately 730,000 clones, approximately 85% were seen once, and the ten largest hold over 0.008%. These data also featured in a second study, about human thymus T cells.

Sequencing input: thymocytes. These receptors were collected from a girl less than two years old with a congenital heart defect.

The chain joins TRBV25-1 to TRBJ2-3; weak D call: TRBD1 (5 bases). The germline V gene has CDR1 MGHDK and CDR2 SYGVNS. CDR3 length: 13 amino acids. Trimming pared 10 bases from V and 0 bases from J, leaving 11 bases between. CDR3 in amino acids: CATTPGSTDTQYF. For the CDR3, the DNA is TGTGCCACCACACCAGGGAGCACAGATACGCAGTATTTT. The full variable domain, completed using reference TRBV25-1 and TRBJ2-3, is EADIYQTPRYLVIGTGKKITLECSQTMGHDKMYWYQQDPGMELHLIHYSYGVNSTEKGDLSSESTVSRIRTEHFPLTLESARPSHTSQYLCATTPGSTDTQYFGPGTRLTVL.

About this clone: One end of the junction does not line up with germline, which may come from a read error. The chain joins TRBV14 to TRBJ1-6; no definite D call. Germline loops: CDR1 SGHDN, CDR2 FVKESK. The CDR3 loop spans 17 amino acids. CDR3 nucleotide sequence: TGTGCCAGTCAACTTGCCCCGTTGGGCTCCTATAATTCCCCCCTCCACTTT. It specifies CASQLAPLGSYNSPLHF.

This chain connects TRBV28 to TRBJ1-4; TRBD1 matches at 7 bases. With V trimmed by 7 bases and J by 2 bases, 7 bases remained unmatched. CDR1 is MDHEN and CDR2 is SYDVKM in the germline V gene. This CDR3 has 15 amino acids. The CDR3 sequence: CASITDRATNEKLFF. DNA for the CDR3: TGTGCCAGCATCACAGACAGGGCTACTAATGAAAAACTGTTTTTT.

The V and J genes are TRBV7-8 and TRBJ1-2; 10 bases map to TRBD1. This CDR3 region has 14 residues. V lost 1 base to trimming and J lost 12 bases; unmatched junction nucleotides: 8. Looked up from germline, CDR1 is SGHVS and CDR2 is FQNEAQ. The CDR3 DNA is TGTGCCAGCAGCTTAGAGACAGGGGGCGGAATTCACACCTTC. Translated, it gives CASSLETGGGIHTF.

The chain carries TRBV5-4 and TRBJ2-5, with 8 bases fitting TRBD2. The tail of the sequence fits TRBJ2-7 better, so the J call may be wrong. Germline V gene lookup returns CDR1 SGHNT and CDR2 YYREEE (reference sequence). The CDR3 consists of 16 residues. This CDR3 reads CASSLALGTSDNEQYF. DNA of the CDR3: TGTGCCAGCAGCTTGGCGTTGGGGACTAGTGACAACGAGCAGTACTTC.

The V call is TRBV6-1, the J call TRBJ1-4; 7 bases are shared with TRBD1. The germline V gene has CDR1 MNHNS and CDR2 SASEGT. With V trimmed by 2 bases and J by 0 bases, 0 bases remained unmatched. This CDR3 spans 15 amino acids. The chain's CDR3 is CASSEQGATNEKLFF. In DNA form, the CDR3 reads TGTGCCAGCAGTGAACAGGGGGCAACTAATGAAAAACTGTTTTTT.

This clone was counted a single time. The DNA of the CDR3 is TGTGCCAGCAGGGCTACGGGTAGCGGGTACAATGAGCAGTTCTTC. Its protein product is CASRATGSGYNEQFF. V and J are TRBV2 and TRBJ2-1; 7 bases agree with TRBD2. V lost 6 bases and J lost 4; bases outside the gene matches: 9. This CDR3 contains 15 residues. Germline V gene data show CDR1 as SNHLY and CDR2 as FYNNEI.

The V and J genes are TRBV2 and TRBJ2-7; a weak D match, TRBD2 (6 bases). Germline-derived CDR1 and CDR2 are SNHLY and FYNNEI. V lost 10 bases, J lost 3 bases, and 28 bases lay in between. The CDR3 covers 17 residues. CDR3 nucleotide sequence: TGTGCCATCACCCCCGGGACTCCGACCGATGCCGTCTACGAGCAGTACTTC. This encodes CAITPGTPTDAVYEQYF. Looking up the rest from reference TRBV2 and TRBJ2-7 gives the full variable domain: EPEVTQTPSHQVTQMGQEVILRCVPISNHLYFYWYRQILGQKVEFLVSFYNNEISEKSEIFDDQFSVERPDGSNFTLKIRSTKLEDSAMYFCAITPGTPTDAVYEQYFGPGTRLTVT.

The V and J genes are TRBV9 and TRBJ2-2; weak D call: TRBD1 (5 bases). CDR3 length equals 14 residues. The germline V gene has CDR1 SGDLS and CDR2 YYNGEE. V was trimmed by 1 base and J by 6 bases, leaving 10 bases between them. CDR3 sequence reads: CASSVRQQPGELFF. CDR3 nucleotides: TGTGCCAGCAGCGTACGACAGCAACCCGGGGAGCTGTTTTTT. Full variable domain (outside the CDR3, taken from reference TRBV9 and TRBJ2-2): DSGVTQTPKHLITATGQRVTLRCSPRSGDLSVYWYQQSLDQGLQFLIQYYNGEERAKGNILERFSAQQFPDLHSELNLSSLELGDSALYFCASSVRQQPGELFFGEGSRLTVL.

The V call is TRBV28, the J call TRBJ2-2; a possible D gene is TRBD2 (7 bases). CDR1 and CDR2 (germline): MDHEN, SYDVKM. With 3 bases removed from V and 2 bases from J, the gap between germline ends came to 19 bases. This CDR3 has 18 amino acids. The CDR3 DNA sequence: TGTGCCAGCAGTTTTGAACAGGAGGGGGGGCGTAACACCGGGGAGCTGTTTTTT. Its protein is CASSFEQEGGRNTGELFF.

This clone was detected once. The J gene is TRBJ2-7, the V gene TRBV10-2, with TRBD2 matching 9 bases. V was clipped by 5 bases and J by 6 bases; unmatched bases: 14. The length of the CDR3 is 16 residues. Germline V CDR1 and CDR2: WSHSY, SAAADI. The CDR3 region is CASSPTFCSGGTEQYF. CDR3 nucleotides: TGCGCCAGCAGTCCTACTTTTTGTAGCGGGGGCACCGAGCAGTACTTC.

The chain uses TRBV5-1 and TRBJ2-7, with D unresolved. CDR1 and CDR2 from the germline V gene are SGHRS and YFSETQ. Trimming took off 7 bases at V and 6 bases at J, with 14 bases between the two ends. The CDR3 contains 12 residues. CDR3 nucleotide sequence: TGCGCCAGCTTGGATTTCCCTAGCGAGCAGTACTTC. Amino acids: CASLDFPSEQYF.